This T cell receptor beta chain is drawn from a study of OX40 agonist ivuxolimab in advanced cancers. Trimming took 8 bases from V and 0 from J, leaving 5 bases between them. Germline assignment: CDR1 MDHEN and CDR2 SYDVKM. This CDR3 spans 11 amino acids. Method: immunoSEQ multiplex PCR; TCRdb's copy keeps in-frame clones and lacks some. The sample records roughly 91,000 clones, 95% to 97% being singletons. The clonotype originates from an adult with an advanced solid tumor such as melanoma, head and neck, liver or kidney cancer. The sample here was CD4+ or CD8+ T cells sorted from blood, taken in a trial of the OX40 agonist ivuxolimab. The chain recombines TRBV28 with TRBJ2-7; the D is unclear. The DNA of the CDR3 is TGTGCCAGCGCCAGCTCCTACGAGCAGTACTTC. Amino acid sequence: CASASSYEQYF.